This entry lists 29 T cell receptor beta chains sequenced from one sample in a study of blood T cell repertoires in COVID-19. Clones were read by immunoSEQ multiplex PCR, and TCRdb kept only the in-frame ones, dropping some. The sample carries some 150,000 clones, roughly 80% recorded once. The material sequenced was peripheral blood. Every receptor here comes from a human donor in a cohort sampled during active COVID-19.

The chain uses TRBV25-1 and TRBJ2-7; a possible D gene is TRBD2 (5 bases). The V end was cut by 1 base, the J end by 5 bases, with 15 bases between. CDR1 is MGHDK and CDR2 is SYGVNS in the germline V gene. The CDR3 loop spans 15 amino acids. The CDR3 DNA follows: TGTGCCAGCAGTGAATCGGGCGGAGGTTTCCACGAGCAGTACTTC. As protein: CASSESGGGFHEQYF.

The chain is built from TRBV5-5 and TRBJ2-1; 7 positions agree with TRBD2. The CDR3 loop spans 16 amino acids. Trimming at V came to 4 bases and at J to 6 bases, leaving 13 bases not matched to a gene. Germline V gene lookup returns CDR1 SGHKS and CDR2 YYEKEE (reference sequence). CDR3: CASSPSAAGVLNEQFF. The CDR3, as DNA: TGTGCCAGCAGCCCCTCCGCGGCGGGAGTTCTCAATGAGCAGTTCTTC.

A few counts support this clone. This chain links TRBV6-5 with TRBJ2-7; D may be TRBD1 (6 bases). This CDR3 region has 14 residues. V lost 6 bases and J 3 bases, leaving 15 bases between the germline ends. From germline, CDR1 is MNHEY and CDR2 SVGAGI. CDR3: CASRQGMPLYEQYF. CDR3 nucleotide sequence: TGTGCCAGCAGGCAGGGGATGCCTCTCTACGAGCAGTACTTC.

This sequence joins TRBV9 and TRBJ1-2; tentatively, D is TRBD1 (6 bases). This CDR3 has 13 amino acids. Trimming cost V 3 bases and J 5 bases, with 11 bases left between them. Germline assignment: CDR1 SGDLS and CDR2 YYNGEE. CDR3 coding DNA: TGTGCCAGCAGCGCCAGACAGGAGTATGGCTACACCTTC. Its protein product is CASSARQEYGYTF.

The V and J genes are TRBV6-1 and TRBJ2-7, with 8 positions matching TRBD2. This CDR3 comprises 16 residues. In germline, CDR1 is MNHNS, CDR2 SASEGT. Trimming removed 2 bases from V and 5 bases from J; junction bases left unmatched: 11. The CDR3 loop is CASSERPGGVGDEQYV. The CDR3 DNA sequence: TGTGCCAGCAGTGAAAGGCCCGGGGGGGTAGGGGACGAGCAGTACGTC.

In its sample, this clone was seen once. The chain carries TRBV2 and TRBJ1-5; D is uncertain. Germline V CDR1 and CDR2: SNHLY, FYNNEI. The V end was cut by 6 bases, the J end by 4 bases, with 13 bases between. The CDR3 consists of 14 residues. This CDR3 is CASSSGGENQPQHF. CDR3 coding DNA: TGTGCCAGCAGCTCCGGCGGGGAAAATCAGCCCCAGCATTTT.

This clone was seen once. V and J are TRBV5-4 and TRBJ2-3; 7 bases are a match to TRBD1. The trim removed 3 bases at V and 2 bases at J, leaving 6 bases unmatched. The CDR3 is made up of 15 amino acids. CDR1 is SGHNT, CDR2 YYREEE, per germline (reference sequence). The CDR3 DNA is TGTGCCAGCAGCTGGGGACAGCGCCTCACAGATACGCAGTATTTT. As protein: CASSWGQRLTDTQYF.

This clone was seen more than once but under ten times. DNA of the CDR3: TGTGCCTGGAGTGTGAGGGCCGCAGGGAACACTGAAGCTTTCTTT. Its translation is CAWSVRAAGNTEAFF. The chain links TRBV30 to TRBJ1-1; D gene uncertain. The germline V gene has CDR1 GTSNPN and CDR2 SVGIG (reference sequence). The CDR3 totals 15 residues. The V gene lost 0 bases and the J gene lost 1 base, with 12 bases spanning the gap. The whole variable domain, filled in from reference TRBV30 and TRBJ1-1, reads SQTIHQWPATLVQPVGSPLSLECTVEGTSNPNLYWYRQAAGRGLQLLFYSVGIGQISSEVPQNLSASRPQDRQFILSSKKLLLSDSGFYLCAWSVRAAGNTEAFFGQGTRLTVV.

V is TRBV27 and J is TRBJ2-7; D perhaps matches TRBD1 (6 bases). The ends were cut back, 6 bases at V and 3 bases at J, with 9 bases in the middle. In germline, CDR1 is MNHEY, CDR2 SMNVEV (reference sequence). CDR3 length equals 12 residues. CDR3 bases: TGTGCCAGCAGGACAGGTGGCTACGAGCAGTACTTC. Protein product: CASRTGGYEQYF.

This rearrangement joins TRBV3-1 (or the pseudogene TRBV3-2) to TRBJ1-4; D is ambiguous. Germline assignment: CDR1 LGHDT and CDR2 YNNKEL (reference sequence). V was clipped by 4 bases and J by 8 bases, with 11 bases between them. The CDR3 loop spans 13 amino acids. CDR3 DNA sequence: TGTGCCAGCAGCCCCAGTTCGGGGGAAAAACTGTTTTTT. This codes for CASSPSSGEKLFF.

V gene TRBV12-2 combines with J gene TRBJ1-3; TRBD1, as called in the table, went unchecked against the DNA. TRBV12-2 is flagged as a pseudogene. CDR3 length equals 16 residues. Here the CDR3 DNA reads TGTGCAAGTCGCTTAGGTGGGGGCAGGGGGGCAAACACCATATATTTT. This codes for CASRLGGGRGANTIYF.

This clone appeared a single time. The chain has TRBV28 and TRBJ2-7, with 10 bases identical to TRBD2. J was trimmed by 7 bases and V by 7 bases; bases with no gene match: 16. The CDR3 is made up of 16 amino acids. CDR1 is MDHEN, CDR2 SYDVKM, per germline. In DNA, the CDR3 is TGTGCCAGCACCCTTACAGGTTTAGCGGGGGGACCAGAGCAGTACTTC. This gives the protein CASTLTGLAGGPEQYF.

The V and J genes are TRBV12-3 or TRBV12-4 and TRBJ1-4, with D perhaps TRBD1 (5 bases). The CDR3 spans 13 residues. The ends were cut back, 2 bases at V and 6 bases at J, with 7 bases in the middle. The CDR3 region has the DNA TGTGCCAGCAGTTTATTAGGGGATGAAAAACTGTTTTTT. Its translation: CASSLLGDEKLFF.

In its sample, this clone was seen a few times. DNA for the CDR3: TGCGCCAGCAGCCACCACCTCAGTGGGGGGCACAGGGGCCTTGAAGCTTTCTTT. This gives the protein CASSHHLSGGHRGLEAFF. V gene TRBV4-1 combines with J gene TRBJ1-1; 7 bases agree with TRBD1. The germline V gene encodes CDR1 MGHRA and CDR2 YSYEKL. V shed 3 bases, J shed 7 bases, and the junction held 20 bases outside the gene matches. CDR3 length equals 18 residues.

The rearrangement uses TRBV7-9 and TRBJ1-1; 9 bases fit TRBD1. There are 17 residues in the CDR3. CDR1 SEHNR and CDR2 FQNEAQ come from the germline V gene (reference sequence). Losses at the gene ends were 5 bases for V and 1 base for J; bases not matched to a gene: 11. The CDR3 loop is CASSPDAGTGTNTEAFF. In nucleotides, the CDR3 is TGTGCCAGCAGCCCAGACGCGGGGACAGGGACGAACACTGAAGCTTTCTTT.

This sequence joins TRBV10-3 and TRBJ1-1; 7 bases are shared with TRBD1. V lost 2 bases to trimming and J lost 1 base; unmatched junction nucleotides: 7. This CDR3 region has 16 residues. Germline V lookup: CDR1 ENHRY, CDR2 SYGVKD. This CDR3 is CAISEPTTGQNTEAFF. The CDR3 coding sequence is TGTGCCATCAGTGAGCCCACGACAGGGCAGAACACTGAAGCTTTCTTT.

CDR3 sequence: CASAGVGVVYSPLHF. CDR3 nucleotides: TGTGCCAGCGCCGGGGTAGGAGTTGTATATTCACCCCTCCACTTT. The chain carries TRBV6-5 and TRBJ1-6, with D unresolved. CDR1 is MNHEY and CDR2 is SVGAGI in the germline V gene. The CDR3 is 15 amino acids. Trimming removed 8 bases at V and 8 bases at J, with 19 bases between.

This clone was detected once. V usage is TRBV6-6 and J usage is TRBJ1-5; TRBD1 is a possible D gene (6 bases). V shed 4 bases and J shed 1 base, with 8 bases lying between them. Germline CDR1 reads MNHNY; CDR2 reads SVGAGI (reference sequence). The CDR3 consists of 14 residues. CDR3 bases: TGTGCCAGCAGTTCAGGGGTGAGCAATCAGCCCCAGCATTTT. The encoded protein is CASSSGVSNQPQHF.

V gene TRBV25-1 combines with J gene TRBJ1-4; the D is unclear. Per the germline V gene, CDR1 is MGHDK and CDR2 is SYGVNS. This CDR3 has 15 residues. The V end lost 4 bases, the J end lost 5 bases, and 14 bases lay between the germline ends. The DNA for the CDR3 is TGTGCCAGCAGTGCAGGCGGAGGGTGGAATGAAAAACTGTTTTTT. It codes for CASSAGGGWNEKLFF.

This clone was counted once. The chain recombines TRBV9 with TRBJ2-3; TRBD2 matches 14 bases. J was trimmed by 2 bases and V by 0 bases; bases with no gene match: 8. There are 19 residues in the CDR3. CDR1 is SGDLS, CDR2 YYNGEE, per germline. CDR3 coding DNA: TGTGCCAGCAGCGTAGGCGGGACTAGCGGGAGCAGCTTCACAGATACGCAGTATTTT. Translation gives CASSVGGTSGSSFTDTQYF.

The J gene is TRBJ1-1, the V gene TRBV7-2; D call uncertain. The germline gives CDR1 SGHTA, CDR2 FQGNSA. The CDR3 covers 14 residues. V was cut by 1 base and J by 1 base, with 7 bases left in between. The CDR3 DNA is TGTGCCAGCAGCTTAGTATGGCAGAACACTGAAGCTTTCTTT. Protein product: CASSLVWQNTEAFF.

Written as DNA, the CDR3 is TGTGCCGTGGGGCGACAGGGAAACACCATATATTTT. Encoded protein: CAVGRQGNTIYF. The chain employs TRBV19 and TRBJ1-3, with D perhaps TRBD1 (5 bases). Germline loops: CDR1 LNHDA, CDR2 SQIVND (reference sequence). CDR3 length: 12 amino acids. Trimming left V 11 bases short and J 4 bases short, with 12 bases between. Supplemented by reference TRBV19 and TRBJ1-3, the full variable domain reads DGGITQSPKYLFRKEGQNVTLSCEQNLNHDAMYWYRQDPGQGLRLIYYSQIVNDFQKGDIAEGYSVSREKKESFPLTVTSAQKNPTAFYLCAVGRQGNTIYFGEGSWLTVV.

The gene calls are TRBV7-9 and TRBJ2-7, with 7 bases matching TRBD2. In germline, CDR1 is SEHNR, CDR2 FQNEAQ (reference sequence). The CDR3 covers 14 residues. J was trimmed by 4 bases and V by 1 base; bases with no gene match: 4. The CDR3 DNA reads as TGTGCCAGCAGCTTAGGACTAGCATCGTACGAGCAGTACGTC. Protein product: CASSLGLASYEQYV.

The chain recombines TRBV19 with TRBJ1-1; TRBD1 is a possible D gene (6 bases). The CDR3 has 14 amino acids. Deletions cut 4 bases from V and 3 bases from J, with 12 bases between. Germline loops: CDR1 LNHDA, CDR2 SQIVND (reference sequence). CDR3 sequence: CASSTGRGYTEAFF. The CDR3 nucleotides read TGTGCCAGTAGTACGGGAAGGGGGTACACTGAAGCTTTCTTT.

This CDR3 reads CASSPGTYEQYV. CDR3 coding DNA: TGTGCCAGCAGTCCAGGTACCTACGAGCAGTACGTC. The chain employs TRBV12-3 or TRBV12-4 and TRBJ2-7; D is unresolved. The V gene lost 5 bases and the J gene lost 2 bases, with 7 bases spanning the gap. The CDR3 has 12 residues.

The gene calls are TRBV4-1 and TRBJ2-5; D possibly corresponds to TRBD2 (6 bases). The CDR3 runs 14 residues. Germline V CDR1 and CDR2: MGHRA, YSYEKL. With 3 bases removed from V and 5 bases from J, the gap between germline ends came to 13 bases. The CDR3 bases are TGCGCCAGCAGCCAGTCACTAGGAGGGGAGACCCAGTACTTC. This codes for CASSQSLGGETQYF.

V is TRBV2 and J is TRBJ2-4, with 8 nucleotides matching TRBD1. Germline lookup yields CDR1 SNHLY and CDR2 FYNNEI. J gave up 16 bases and V 6 bases, and 11 bases lay outside the gene matches. This CDR3 region has 12 residues. The CDR3 loop is CASSVTDRDRYF. As DNA, the CDR3 is TGTGCCAGCAGCGTAACGGACAGGGATAGATACTTC.

With respect to this clone: At the DNA level, this CDR3 is encoded by other sequences in the same sample as well. The V call is TRBV6-6, the J call TRBJ2-1, with D uncertain. This CDR3 contains 12 residues. Germline CDR1 MNHNY, CDR2 SVGAGI (reference sequence). Deletions cut 2 bases from V and 5 bases from J, with 4 bases between. Here the CDR3 reads CASSYRDNEQFF. The CDR3 DNA follows: TGTGCCAGCAGTTACCGGGACAATGAGCAGTTCTTC.

The chain uses TRBV2 and TRBJ2-2; 7 positions match TRBD2. CDR3 length: 17 residues. Unmatched junction bases numbered 17, after V lost 8 bases and J lost 5 bases. Germline loops: CDR1 SNHLY, CDR2 FYNNEI. In DNA form, the CDR3 reads TGTGCCAGCTCCTCCGAGAGGGCGGGAGCGGGAACCGGGGAGCTGTTTTTT. Protein sequence: CASSSERAGAGTGELFF.